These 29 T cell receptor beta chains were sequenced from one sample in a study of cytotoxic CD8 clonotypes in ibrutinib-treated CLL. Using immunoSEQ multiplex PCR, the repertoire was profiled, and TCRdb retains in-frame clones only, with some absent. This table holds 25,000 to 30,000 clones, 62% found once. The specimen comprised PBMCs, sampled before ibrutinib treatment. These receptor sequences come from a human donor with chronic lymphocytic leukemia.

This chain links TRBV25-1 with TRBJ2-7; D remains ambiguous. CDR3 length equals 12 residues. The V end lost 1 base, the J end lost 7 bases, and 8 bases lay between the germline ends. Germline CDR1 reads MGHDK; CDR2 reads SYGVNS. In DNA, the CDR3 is TGTGCCAGCAGTGAATCGCTGGGGGAGCAGTACTTC. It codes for CASSESLGEQYF.

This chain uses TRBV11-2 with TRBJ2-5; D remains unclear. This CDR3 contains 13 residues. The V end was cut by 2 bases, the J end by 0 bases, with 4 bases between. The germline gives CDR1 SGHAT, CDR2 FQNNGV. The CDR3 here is CASSLRYQETQYF. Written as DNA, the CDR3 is TGTGCCAGCAGCTTACGGTACCAAGAGACCCAGTACTTC.

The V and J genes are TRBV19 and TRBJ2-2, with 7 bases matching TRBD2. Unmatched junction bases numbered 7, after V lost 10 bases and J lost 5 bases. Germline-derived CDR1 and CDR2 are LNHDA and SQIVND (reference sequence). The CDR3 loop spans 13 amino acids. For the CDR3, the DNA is TGTGCCACCCAATGGGGGGGAACCGGGGAGCTGTTTTTT. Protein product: CATQWGGTGELFF.

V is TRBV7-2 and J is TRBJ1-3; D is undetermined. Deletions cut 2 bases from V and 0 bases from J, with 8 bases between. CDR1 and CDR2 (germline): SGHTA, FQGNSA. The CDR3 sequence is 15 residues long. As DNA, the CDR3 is TGTGCCAGCAGCTTATTCGGGATCTCTGGAAACACCATATATTTT. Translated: CASSLFGISGNTIYF.

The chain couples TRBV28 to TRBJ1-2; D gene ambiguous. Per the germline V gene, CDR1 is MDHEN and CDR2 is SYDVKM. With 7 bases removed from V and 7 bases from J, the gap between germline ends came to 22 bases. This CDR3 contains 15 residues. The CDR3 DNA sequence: TGTGCCAGCACCAACTCATCTGCGGGCAGCGGTGGCTACACCTTC. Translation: CASTNSSAGSGGYTF.

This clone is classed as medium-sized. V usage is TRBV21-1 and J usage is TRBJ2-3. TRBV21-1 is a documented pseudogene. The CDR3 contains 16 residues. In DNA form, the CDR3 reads TGTGCCAGCAGCAGGGTCTGGGGGGCTAGCACAGATACGCAGTATTTT. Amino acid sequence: CASSRVWGASTDTQYF.

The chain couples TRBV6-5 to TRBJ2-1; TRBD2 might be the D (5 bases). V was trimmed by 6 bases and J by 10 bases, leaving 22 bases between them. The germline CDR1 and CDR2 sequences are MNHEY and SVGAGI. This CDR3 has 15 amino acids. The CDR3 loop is CASSPGREYGMEQFF. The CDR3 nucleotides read TGTGCCAGCAGCCCCGGTAGGGAGTATGGTATGGAGCAGTTCTTC.

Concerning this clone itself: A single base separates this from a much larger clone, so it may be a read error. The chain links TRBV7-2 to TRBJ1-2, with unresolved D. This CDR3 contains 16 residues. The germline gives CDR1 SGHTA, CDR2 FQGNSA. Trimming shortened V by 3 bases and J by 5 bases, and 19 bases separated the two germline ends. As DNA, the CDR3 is TGTGCCAGCAGCTTGACTACGGACCGGAAGGGTTATGGCTACACCTTC. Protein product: CASSLTTDRKGYGYTF.

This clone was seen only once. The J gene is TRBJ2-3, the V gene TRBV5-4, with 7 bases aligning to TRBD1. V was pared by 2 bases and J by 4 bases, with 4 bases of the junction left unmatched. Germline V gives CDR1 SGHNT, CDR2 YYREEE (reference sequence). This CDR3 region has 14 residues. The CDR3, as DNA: TGTGCCAGCAGCTTTTCCCAGGGGGCAGATACGCAGTATTTT. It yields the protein CASSFSQGADTQYF. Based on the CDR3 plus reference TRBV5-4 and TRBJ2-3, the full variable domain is ETGVTQSPTHLIKTRGQQVTLRCSSQSGHNTVSWYQQALGQGPQFIFQYYREEENGRGNFPPRFSGLQFPNYSSELNVNALELDDSALYLCASSFSQGADTQYFGPGTRLTVL.

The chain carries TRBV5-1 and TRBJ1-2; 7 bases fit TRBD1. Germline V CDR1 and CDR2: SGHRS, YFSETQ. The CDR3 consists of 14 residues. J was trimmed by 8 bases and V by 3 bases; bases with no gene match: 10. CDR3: CASSSTGVRNGYTF. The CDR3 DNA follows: TGCGCCAGCAGCTCTACAGGGGTCCGAAACGGCTACACCTTC.

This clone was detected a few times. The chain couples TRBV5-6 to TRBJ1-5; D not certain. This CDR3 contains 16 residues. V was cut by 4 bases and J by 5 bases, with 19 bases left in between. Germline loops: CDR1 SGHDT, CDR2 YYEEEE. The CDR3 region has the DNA TGTGCCAGCAGCAGCGCGGGGAGGGTGGGAGATCAGCCCCAGCATTTT. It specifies CASSSAGRVGDQPQHF.

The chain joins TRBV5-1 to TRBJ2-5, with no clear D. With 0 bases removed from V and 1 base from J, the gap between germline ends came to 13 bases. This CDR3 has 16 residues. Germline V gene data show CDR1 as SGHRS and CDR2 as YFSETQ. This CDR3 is CASSLVQRNPQETQYF. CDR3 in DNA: TGCGCCAGCAGCTTGGTCCAGCGAAACCCCCAAGAGACCCAGTACTTC.

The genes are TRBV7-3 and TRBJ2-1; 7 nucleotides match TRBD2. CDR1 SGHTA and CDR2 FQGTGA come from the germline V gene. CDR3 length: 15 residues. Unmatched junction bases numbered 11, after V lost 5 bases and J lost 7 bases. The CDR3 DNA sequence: TGTGCCAGCAGCCCTTCTAGCGGCCAATTTAATGAGCAGTTCTTC. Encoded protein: CASSPSSGQFNEQFF.

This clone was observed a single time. The CDR3 reads CASSFLGQSTYEQYF. The CDR3, as DNA: TGTGCCAGCAGTTTTCTGGGCCAGAGTACCTACGAGCAGTACTTC. The V gene is TRBV28, the J gene TRBJ2-7, with D unclear. This CDR3 comprises 15 residues. Per germline, CDR1 MDHEN and CDR2 SYDVKM. V was pared by 3 bases and J by 2 bases, with 14 bases between. The full variable domain, in which reference TRBV28 and TRBJ2-7 provide the parts outside the CDR3, is DVKVTQSSRYLVKRTGEKVFLECVQDMDHENMFWYRQDPGLGLRLIYFSYDVKMKEKGDIPEGYSVSREKKERFSLILESASTNQTSMYLCASSFLGQSTYEQYFGPGTRLTVT.

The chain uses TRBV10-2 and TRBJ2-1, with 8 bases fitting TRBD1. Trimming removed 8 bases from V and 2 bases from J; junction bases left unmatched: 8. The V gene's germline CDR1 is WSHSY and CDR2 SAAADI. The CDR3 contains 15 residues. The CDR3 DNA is TGCGCCAGCTCGAAGGCGGGACAGGCCTACAATGAGCAGTTCTTC. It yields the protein CASSKAGQAYNEQFF.

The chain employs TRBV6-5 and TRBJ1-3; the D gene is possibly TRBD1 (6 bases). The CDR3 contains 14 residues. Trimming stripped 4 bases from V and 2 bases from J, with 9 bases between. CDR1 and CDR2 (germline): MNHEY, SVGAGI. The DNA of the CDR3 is TGTGCCAGCAGTTCCGGGACAACTGGAAACACCATATATTTT. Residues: CASSSGTTGNTIYF.

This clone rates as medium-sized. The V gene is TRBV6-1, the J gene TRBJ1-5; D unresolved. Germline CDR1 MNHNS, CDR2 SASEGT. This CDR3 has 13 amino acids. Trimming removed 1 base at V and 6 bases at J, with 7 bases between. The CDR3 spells CASSEVVGQPQHF. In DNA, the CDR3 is TGTGCCAGCAGTGAAGTCGTGGGTCAGCCCCAGCATTTT.

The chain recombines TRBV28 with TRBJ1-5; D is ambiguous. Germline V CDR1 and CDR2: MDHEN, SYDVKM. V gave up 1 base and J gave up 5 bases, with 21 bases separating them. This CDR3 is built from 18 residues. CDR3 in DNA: TGTGCCAGCAGTTTATTTCCGGGTTCCCCCCGTCATCATCAGCCCCAGCATTTT. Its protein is CASSLFPGSPRHHQPQHF.

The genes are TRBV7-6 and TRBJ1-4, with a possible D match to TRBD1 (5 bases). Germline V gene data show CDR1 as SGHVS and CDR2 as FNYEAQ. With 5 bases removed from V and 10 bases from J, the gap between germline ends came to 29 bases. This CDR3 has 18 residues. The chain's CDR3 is CASSVGGGGPLLVGKLFF. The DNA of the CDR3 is TGTGCCAGCAGCGTAGGTGGGGGTGGGCCACTGCTAGTCGGAAAACTGTTTTTT. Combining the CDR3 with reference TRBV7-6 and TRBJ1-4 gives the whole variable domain GAGVSQSPRYKVTKRGQDVALRCDPISGHVSLYWYRQALGQGPEFLTYFNYEAQQDKSGLPNDRFSAERPEGSISTLTIQRTEQRDSAMYRCASSVGGGGPLLVGKLFFGSGTQLSVL.

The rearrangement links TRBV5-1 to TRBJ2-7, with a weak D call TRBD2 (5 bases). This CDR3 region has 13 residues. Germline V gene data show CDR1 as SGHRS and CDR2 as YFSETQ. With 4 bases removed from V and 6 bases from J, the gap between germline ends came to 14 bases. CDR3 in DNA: TGCGCCAGCAGCACTCCGGGAAATGGCGAGCAGTACTTC. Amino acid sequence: CASSTPGNGEQYF.

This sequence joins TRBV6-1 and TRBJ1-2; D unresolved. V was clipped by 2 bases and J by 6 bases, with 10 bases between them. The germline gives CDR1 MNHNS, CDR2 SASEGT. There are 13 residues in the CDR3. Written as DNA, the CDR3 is TGTGCCAGCAGTGAACAAGGGTTCGATGGCTACACCTTC. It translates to CASSEQGFDGYTF.

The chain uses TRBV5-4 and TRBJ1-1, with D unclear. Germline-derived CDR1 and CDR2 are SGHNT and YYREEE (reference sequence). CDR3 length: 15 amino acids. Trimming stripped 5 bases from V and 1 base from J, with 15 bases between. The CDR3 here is CASSSGTRGNTEAFF. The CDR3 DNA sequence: TGTGCCAGCAGTTCGGGCACCCGAGGGAACACTGAAGCTTTCTTT.

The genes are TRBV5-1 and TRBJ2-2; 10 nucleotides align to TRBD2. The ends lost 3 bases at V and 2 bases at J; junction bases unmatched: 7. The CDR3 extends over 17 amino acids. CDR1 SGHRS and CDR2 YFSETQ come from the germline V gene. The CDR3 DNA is TGCGCCAGCAGCTCCTACGGGACTAGCGTTAACACCGGGGAGCTGTTTTTT. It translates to CASSSYGTSVNTGELFF.

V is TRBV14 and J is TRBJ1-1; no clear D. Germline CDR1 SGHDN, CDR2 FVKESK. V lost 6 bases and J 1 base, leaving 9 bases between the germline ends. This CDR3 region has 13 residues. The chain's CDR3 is CASRLTENTEAFF. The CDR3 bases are TGTGCCAGCAGGCTTACAGAGAACACTGAAGCTTTCTTT.

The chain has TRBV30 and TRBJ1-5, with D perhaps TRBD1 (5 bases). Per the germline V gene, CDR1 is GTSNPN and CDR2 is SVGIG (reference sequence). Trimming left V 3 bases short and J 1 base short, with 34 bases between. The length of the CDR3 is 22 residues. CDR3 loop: CAWRLSPRSGTASSRSNQPQHF. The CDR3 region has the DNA TGTGCCTGGAGGCTCTCCCCCCGCTCCGGGACCGCATCCAGCAGGAGCAATCAGCCCCAGCATTTT.

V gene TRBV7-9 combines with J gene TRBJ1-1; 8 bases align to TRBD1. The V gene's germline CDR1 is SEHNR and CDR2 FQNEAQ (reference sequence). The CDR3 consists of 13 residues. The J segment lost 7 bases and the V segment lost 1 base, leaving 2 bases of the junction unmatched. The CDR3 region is CASSLGTGNEAFF. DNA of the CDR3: TGTGCCAGCAGCTTAGGGACAGGGAATGAAGCTTTCTTT.

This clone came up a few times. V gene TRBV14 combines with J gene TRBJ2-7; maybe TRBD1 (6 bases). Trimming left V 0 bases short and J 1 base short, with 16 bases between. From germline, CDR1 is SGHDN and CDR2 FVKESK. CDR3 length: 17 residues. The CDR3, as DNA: TGTGCCAGCAGCCAAGAAGACACTATCAGGGGATCCTACGAGCAGTACTTC. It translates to CASSQEDTIRGSYEQYF.

The CDR3 DNA reads as TGTGCCAGCAGCCCGACAGGGGGTCGCTACGAGCAGTACTTC. Translated, it gives CASSPTGGRYEQYF. The chain recombines TRBV27 with TRBJ2-7; TRBD1 matches at 9 bases. CDR1 and CDR2 (germline): MNHEY, SMNVEV (reference sequence). The ends lost 6 bases at V and 3 bases at J; junction bases unmatched: 6. This CDR3 comprises 14 residues.

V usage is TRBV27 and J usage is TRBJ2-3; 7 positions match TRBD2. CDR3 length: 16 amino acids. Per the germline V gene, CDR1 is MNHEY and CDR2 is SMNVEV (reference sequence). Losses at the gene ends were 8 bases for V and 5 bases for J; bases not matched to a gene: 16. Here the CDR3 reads CASWTLLAGVRDTQYF. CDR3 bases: TGTGCCAGCTGGACCCTTTTGGCGGGAGTGAGAGATACGCAGTATTTT.